These 27 T cell receptor beta chains share one sample of origin, sequenced in a study of cytomegalovirus exposure and HLA in healthy donors. Researchers ran the PCR with 60 Vbeta and 13 Jbeta primers. This table comes from immunoSEQ multiplex PCR, and its TCRdb copy is limited to in-frame clones, with some not included. In the table there are about 100,000 clones, 73% of which are singletons. Material: PBMCs. These receptors came from a man in his forties or fifties in good health and CMV-seronegative.

V usage is TRBV6-7 and J usage is TRBJ2-3, with 10 nucleotides matching TRBD1. TRBV6-7 qualifies as an ORF whose function is uncertain. The J segment lost 4 bases and the V segment lost 4 bases, leaving 8 bases of the junction unmatched. CDR3 length: 16 amino acids. In nucleotides, the CDR3 is TGTGCCAGCAGTTGTATTAAGGACAGGGGGGCAGATACGCAGTATTTT. Encoded protein: CASSCIKDRGADTQYF.

The chain has TRBV18 and TRBJ2-1, with D possibly matching TRBD1 (6 bases). V was pared by 5 bases and J by 4 bases, with 18 bases between. CDR1 KGHSH and CDR2 LQKENI come from the germline V gene. This CDR3 has 16 residues. The CDR3 protein is CASSTNRELGYNEQFF. The CDR3 region has the DNA TGTGCCAGCTCAACCAACAGGGAGTTGGGGTACAATGAGCAGTTCTTC.

The gene calls are TRBV18 and TRBJ2-1; a possible D gene is TRBD2 (6 bases). The CDR3 runs 14 residues. Germline V gene lookup returns CDR1 KGHSH and CDR2 LQKENI. Trimming removed 2 bases at V and 6 bases at J, with 11 bases between. CDR3 sequence (DNA): TGTGCCAGCTCACCATTACTAGCTGGCAATGAGCAGTTCTTC. Its protein product is CASSPLLAGNEQFF.

The chain joins TRBV19 to TRBJ1-1; 7 bases align to TRBD1. V dropped 6 bases and J dropped 2; count of bases not matched to a gene: 9. The CDR3 loop spans 15 amino acids. CDR1 LNHDA and CDR2 SQIVND come from the germline V gene (reference sequence). The CDR3 region has the DNA TGTGCCAGTAGAAAGAACCGGGACAGTAACACTGAAGCTTTCTTT. Protein product: CASRKNRDSNTEAFF.

The chain couples TRBV7-2 to TRBJ1-5; D is possibly TRBD1 (6 bases). Germline V lookup: CDR1 SGHTA, CDR2 FQGNSA. The CDR3 consists of 17 residues. V shed 6 bases and J shed 5 bases, with 23 bases lying between them. The CDR3 protein is CASRPPLKSDSHQPQHF. In DNA, the CDR3 is TGTGCCAGCAGGCCACCTTTGAAGTCGGACAGCCATCAGCCCCAGCATTTT.

The V gene is TRBV7-2, the J gene TRBJ2-5, with 10 bases lining up with TRBD2. Germline-derived CDR1 and CDR2 are SGHTA and FQGNSA. CDR3 length equals 16 residues. V lost 5 bases to trimming and J lost 1 base; unmatched junction nucleotides: 7. The CDR3 region is CASSTLAGTIQETQYF. The DNA for the CDR3 is TGTGCCAGCAGCACACTAGCGGGGACGATCCAAGAGACCCAGTACTTC.

V and J are TRBV11-2 and TRBJ2-7, with TRBD2 matching 9 bases. The germline gives CDR1 SGHAT, CDR2 FQNNGV. CDR3 length: 15 amino acids. The junction had 11 bases not matched to a gene; V was cut back by 4 bases and J by 7 bases. The CDR3 spells CASSSVAGGAGEQYF. CDR3 DNA: TGTGCCAGCAGCTCCGTTGCGGGGGGGGCTGGGGAGCAGTACTTC.

V and J are TRBV7-9 and TRBJ2-7; 8 bases map to TRBD1. The J segment lost 2 bases and the V segment lost 1 base, leaving 4 bases of the junction unmatched. The germline CDR1 and CDR2 sequences are SEHNR and FQNEAQ (reference sequence). The CDR3 covers 15 residues. The CDR3 bases are TGTGCCAGCAGCTTAGGACAGGGGCTCACCTACGAGCAGTACTTC. It is translated as CASSLGQGLTYEQYF.

CDR3: CASRGVAGELFF. In DNA form, the CDR3 reads TGTGCCAGCAGGGGCGTCGCGGGGGAGCTGTTTTTT. The chain has TRBV2 and TRBJ2-2; unclear D gene. V lost 6 bases, J lost 8 bases, and 10 bases lay in between. The CDR3 has 12 residues. Germline CDR1 SNHLY, CDR2 FYNNEI.

This clone occurred a few times. This CDR3 is CASSIGGSGGRRETQYF. The CDR3 bases are TGTGCCAGTAGTATTGGTGGTAGCGGGGGCAGGAGAGAGACCCAGTACTTC. The V gene is TRBV19, the J gene TRBJ2-5; 9 bases are shared with TRBD2. Germline assignment: CDR1 LNHDA and CDR2 SQIVND (reference sequence). The length of the CDR3 is 17 residues. V lost 3 bases to trimming and J lost 4 bases; unmatched junction nucleotides: 12.

This chain connects TRBV27 to TRBJ2-7, with a possible D match to TRBD1 (5 bases). V lost 0 bases and J 2 bases, leaving 11 bases between the germline ends. The CDR3 runs 15 residues. Germline CDR1 and CDR2: MNHEY and SMNVEV (reference sequence). Here the CDR3 DNA reads TGTGCCAGCAGTTTATCGGGGCCGAGGCCCTACGAGCAGTACTTC. It yields the protein CASSLSGPRPYEQYF.

The V call is TRBV5-1, the J call TRBJ2-3; 13 bases line up with TRBD2. The length of the CDR3 is 15 residues. J lost 6 bases, V lost 5 bases, and 6 bases had no gene match. Germline assignment: CDR1 SGHRS and CDR2 YFSETQ. The CDR3 here is CASSQGLAGADTQYF. Written as DNA, the CDR3 is TGCGCCAGCAGTCAAGGACTAGCGGGGGCGGATACGCAGTATTTT.

V is TRBV23-1 and J is TRBJ1-6; 7 bases fit TRBD1. TRBV23-1 is an open reading frame, and its role is uncertain. This CDR3 is 16 amino acids long. The ends lost 4 bases at V and 8 bases at J; junction bases unmatched: 11. The CDR3 spells CASSLNRGSSDSPLHF. In nucleotides, the CDR3 is TGCGCCAGCAGTCTCAACAGGGGAAGTTCGGATTCACCCCTCCACTTT.

This chain uses TRBV21-1 with TRBJ1-5; TRBD1 is the table's D call, not checked against the DNA. TRBV21-1 is designated a pseudogene. CDR3 length equals 12 residues. The CDR3: CASSKGPQPQHF. In DNA form, the CDR3 reads TGTGCCAGCAGCAAGGGGCCTCAGCCCCAGCATTTT.

The V and J genes are TRBV2 and TRBJ2-7, with a tentative D call TRBD1 (6 bases). Germline CDR1 reads SNHLY; CDR2 reads FYNNEI. This CDR3 is 14 amino acids long. With 2 bases removed from V and 4 bases from J, the gap between germline ends came to 12 bases. CDR3 in amino acids: CASSEQGLAYEQYF. In DNA, the CDR3 is TGTGCCAGCAGTGAACAGGGGCTCGCTTACGAGCAGTACTTC.

This clone was seen just once. The V and J genes are TRBV7-2 and TRBJ1-2; tentatively, D is TRBD1 (6 bases). The CDR3 length is 15 residues. In germline, CDR1 is SGHTA, CDR2 FQGNSA. V lost 3 bases to trimming and J lost 0 bases, with 11 bases between them. CDR3 sequence reads: CASSLGARANYGYTF. The CDR3 nucleotides are TGTGCCAGCAGCTTGGGGGCAAGGGCTAACTATGGCTACACCTTC.

The gene calls are TRBV5-4 and TRBJ2-3; TRBD2 agrees at 11 bases. The CDR3 loop spans 18 amino acids. Trimming took 3 bases from V and 2 from J; bases not matched to a gene: 11. In germline, CDR1 is SGHNT, CDR2 YYREEE (reference sequence). CDR3 coding DNA: TGTGCCAGCAGCTCCGGGACTAGCGGTGCCTTCATCACAGATACGCAGTATTTT. Residues: CASSSGTSGAFITDTQYF.

On this clone itself: A read error may account for a junction end that differs from germline. The V call is TRBV5-4, the J call TRBJ1-1, with 8 bases fitting TRBD1. CDR1 and CDR2 (germline): SGHNT, YYREEE (reference sequence). The CDR3 contains 13 residues. CDR3 sequence: CASSLWTGRESFF. DNA of the CDR3: TGTGCCAGCAGCTTATGGACAGGGCGTGAATCTTTCTTT.

The chain combines TRBV13 with TRBJ2-2, with TRBD2 matching over 9 bases. Per germline, CDR1 PRHDT and CDR2 FYEKMQ (reference sequence). J lost 6 bases, V lost 0 bases, and 11 bases had no gene match. The CDR3 is 18 residues long. This CDR3 is CASSLGDLAGRPSGELFF. CDR3 sequence (DNA): TGTGCCAGCAGCTTAGGGGACCTAGCGGGGCGACCTTCCGGGGAGCTGTTTTTT.

The CDR3 DNA follows: TGTGCCAGCAGCCCCCCCCGCGGTTACCAAGAGACCCAGTACTTC. It specifies CASSPPRGYQETQYF. The chain links TRBV5-6 to TRBJ2-5; no reliable D call. This CDR3 contains 15 residues. Germline-derived CDR1 and CDR2 are SGHDT and YYEEEE. The V end was cut by 4 bases, the J end by 0 bases, with 13 bases between.

The chain employs TRBV5-6 and TRBJ1-1; possibly TRBD1 for D (5 bases). V dropped 4 bases and J dropped 4 bases, with 14 bases sitting between them. This CDR3 is built from 14 residues. CDR1 SGHDT and CDR2 YYEEEE come from the germline V gene. The CDR3 here is CASSVLWGRTEAFF. The CDR3 DNA is TGTGCCAGCAGCGTTCTTTGGGGCCGCACTGAAGCTTTCTTT.

V usage is TRBV7-8 and J usage is TRBJ1-6; D unresolved. Per the germline V gene, CDR1 is SGHVS and CDR2 is FQNEAQ. The germline V and J ends were trimmed by 7 bases and 7 bases, with 17 bases remaining between them. The CDR3 runs 15 residues. CDR3 region: CASMLRVGGNSPLHF. CDR3 nucleotides: TGTGCCAGCATGTTGAGGGTAGGAGGAAATTCACCCCTCCACTTT.

The V call is TRBV7-2, the J call TRBJ2-7; 8 positions match TRBD2. Trimming took 1 base from V and 2 from J; bases not matched to a gene: 7. This CDR3 is built from 16 residues. Germline CDR1 is SGHTA and CDR2 is FQGNSA. This CDR3 is CASSLDGAGAPYEQYF. CDR3 DNA sequence: TGTGCCAGCAGCTTAGATGGAGCGGGGGCCCCCTACGAGCAGTACTTC.

This chain uses TRBV7-9 with TRBJ2-7; TRBD1 aligns across 9 bases. The V segment lost 0 bases and the J segment 2 bases; nucleotides outside the gene matches: 8. The germline CDR1 and CDR2 sequences are SEHNR and FQNEAQ (reference sequence). This CDR3 is built from 17 residues. CDR3 sequence: CASSLAGQGPLTYEQYF. The DNA for the CDR3 is TGTGCCAGCAGCTTAGCTGGACAGGGGCCCCTCACCTACGAGCAGTACTTC.

V and J are TRBV15 and TRBJ2-1; 12 nucleotides line up with TRBD1. With 1 base clipped from V and 7 bases from J, the junction kept 5 bases outside the gene matches. The CDR3 extends over 16 amino acids. CDR1 and CDR2 (germline): LNHNV, YYDKDF (reference sequence). CDR3 sequence reads: CATSRGGTGGYNEQFF. In nucleotides, the CDR3 is TGTGCCACCAGCAGAGGGGGGACAGGGGGCTATAATGAGCAGTTCTTC. The variable domain in full, completed from reference TRBV15 and TRBJ2-1, reads DAMVIQNPRYQVTQFGKPVTLSCSQTLNHNVMYWYQQKSSQAPKLLFHYYDKDFNNEADTPDNFQSRRPNTSFCFLDIRSPGLGDTAMYLCATSRGGTGGYNEQFFGPGTRLTVL.

The table lists this clone with a count of one. The genes are TRBV11-1 and TRBJ2-1; 9 nucleotides match TRBD2. The germline V gene encodes CDR1 SGHAT and CDR2 FQDESV (reference sequence). This CDR3 has 15 residues. J lost 10 bases, V lost 1 base, and 8 bases had no gene match. The CDR3 region is CASSLGGSGGTEQFF. The CDR3 DNA sequence: TGTGCCAGCAGCTTAGGGGGTAGCGGGGGTACCGAGCAGTTCTTC.

This chain joins TRBV4-3 and TRBJ2-7; tentative D call: TRBD1 (5 bases). V lost 1 base to trimming and J lost 2 bases, with 12 bases between them. CDR1 LGHNA and CDR2 YSLEER come from the germline V gene. The CDR3 is 15 amino acids. The CDR3 spells CASSQGTSRTYEQYF. The CDR3 DNA sequence: TGCGCCAGCAGCCAAGGGACATCAAGAACCTACGAGCAGTACTTC.